The next 19 T cell receptor beta chains were all read from a single sample in a study of blood T cell repertoires in COVID-19. TCRdb's copy holds only in-frame clones and misses some; the assay was immunoSEQ multiplex PCR. The sample contains under 300,000 clones, about 85% of which appear only once. What was sequenced was PBMCs or T cells enriched from blood (not recorded which). All receptors derive from a woman under 40 with acute COVID-19.

The chain links TRBV10-2 to TRBJ2-1; 7 nucleotides agree with TRBD2. CDR3 length: 20 amino acids. The junction had 17 bases not matched to a gene; V was cut back by 1 base and J by 2 bases. Germline values: CDR1 WSHSY, CDR2 SAAADI. Written as DNA, the CDR3 is TGCGCCAGCAGTGAGTGGGGGATGAGGGCGGGAGTTCGGGCCTACAATGAGCAGTTCTTC. It specifies CASSEWGMRAGVRAYNEQFF.

The J gene is TRBJ1-1, the V gene TRBV10-2; no definite D call. Germline CDR1 WSHSY, CDR2 SAAADI. V lost 7 bases and J lost 1, with 16 bases in between. CDR3 size: 15 residues. This CDR3 reads CASITVVSGNTEAFF. DNA for the CDR3: TGCGCCAGCATAACGGTTGTCAGCGGGAACACTGAAGCTTTCTTT.

The chain joins TRBV20-1 to TRBJ2-5, with 7 bases matching TRBD2. V trimming: 3 bases; J trimming: 4 bases; junction bases outside the gene matches: 11. The V gene's germline CDR1 is DFQATT and CDR2 SNEGSKA (reference sequence). The CDR3 extends over 15 amino acids. The CDR3 DNA follows: TGCAGTGCTAGTGAGAGGCGGGGGAAGGGAGAGACCCAGTACTTC. Translating gives CSASERRGKGETQYF.

This clone was detected once. V is TRBV2 and J is TRBJ1-4; perhaps TRBD1 as D (5 bases). Germline V gives CDR1 SNHLY, CDR2 FYNNEI. The CDR3 loop spans 14 amino acids. V lost 6 bases, J lost 2 bases, and 10 bases lay in between. This CDR3 reads CASSQGGTNEKLFF. CDR3 nucleotide sequence: TGTGCCAGCAGCCAGGGCGGCACTAATGAAAAACTGTTTTTT.

J is TRBJ1-5 and V is TRBV7-2, with D unclear. V was shortened by 3 bases and J by 0 bases, with 12 bases between the two germline ends. The CDR3 is made up of 16 amino acids. Germline CDR1 SGHTA, CDR2 FQGNSA. CDR3 region: CASSFLGLASNQPQHF. The DNA of the CDR3 is TGTGCCAGCAGCTTCTTGGGTTTAGCTAGCAATCAGCCCCAGCATTTT.

The rearrangement uses TRBV7-6 and TRBJ1-1; 7 bases are shared with TRBD1. The CDR3 spans 13 residues. CDR1 and CDR2 (germline): SGHVS, FNYEAQ. V lost 4 bases, J lost 7 bases, and 6 bases stayed unmatched. The CDR3 coding sequence is TGTGCCAGCAGCTCTACAGGGGAGAATGAAGCTTTCTTT. Amino acids: CASSSTGENEAFF.

Remarks on this clone: The junction departs from germline at one end; a sequencing error may be responsible. For the CDR3, the DNA is TGTGCTAGCAGCTCGACGGTTGGGACAGGGGGGGAGACCCAGTACTTC. The encoded protein is CASSSTVGTGGETQYF. The chain employs TRBV7-7 and TRBJ2-5; 11 bases line up with TRBD1. The germline V gene has CDR1 SSHAT and CDR2 FNYEAQ (reference sequence). The CDR3 extends over 16 amino acids.

The chain couples TRBV18 to TRBJ1-1, with D perhaps TRBD1 (5 bases). The CDR3 is made up of 13 amino acids. The germline CDR1 and CDR2 sequences are KGHSH and LQKENI. Trimming cost V 3 bases and J 1 base, with 6 bases left between them. Written as DNA, the CDR3 is TGTGCCAGCTCACCGACAGAGAACACTGAAGCTTTCTTT. This codes for CASSPTENTEAFF.

In its sample, this clone was seen a few times. The chain carries TRBV4-1 and TRBJ1-6, with D perhaps TRBD1 (5 bases). This CDR3 contains 18 residues. Germline loops: CDR1 MGHRA, CDR2 YSYEKL. V dropped 0 bases and J dropped 0 bases, with 12 bases sitting between them. The CDR3 here is CASSQDARGSSYNSPLHF. The CDR3 region has the DNA TGCGCCAGCAGCCAAGATGCTAGGGGAAGCTCCTATAATTCACCCCTCCACTTT.

The chain uses TRBV5-4 and TRBJ2-5, with 10 bases identical to TRBD2. V was clipped by 1 base and J by 5 bases; unmatched bases: 5. CDR3 length: 15 amino acids. CDR1 is SGHNT, CDR2 YYREEE, per germline (reference sequence). CDR3 bases: TGTGCCAGCAGCTTGCGAACTAGCGGGATGGAGACCCAGTACTTC. Protein product: CASSLRTSGMETQYF. Based on the CDR3 plus reference TRBV5-4 and TRBJ2-5, the full variable domain is ETGVTQSPTHLIKTRGQQVTLRCSSQSGHNTVSWYQQALGQGPQFIFQYYREEENGRGNFPPRFSGLQFPNYSSELNVNALELDDSALYLCASSLRTSGMETQYFGPGTRLLVL.

The V and J genes are TRBV7-8 and TRBJ2-3; TRBD2 agrees at 11 bases. The CDR3 is 15 amino acids. Germline CDR1 SGHVS, CDR2 FQNEAQ. The V segment lost 8 bases and the J segment 3 bases; nucleotides outside the gene matches: 7. For the CDR3, the DNA is TGTGCCAGCCAATACGGGACTAGCGGTACAGATACGCAGTATTTT. It codes for CASQYGTSGTDTQYF.

This chain joins TRBV9 and TRBJ2-1; TRBD1 aligns across 7 bases. The V gene's germline CDR1 is SGDLS and CDR2 YYNGEE. CDR3 length: 17 residues. The junction had 14 bases not matched to a gene; V was cut back by 0 bases and J by 8 bases. In nucleotides, the CDR3 is TGTGCCAGCAGCGTAGACTCAGGGGGTCTCGTAAGGGATGAGCAGTTCTTC. Protein: CASSVDSGGLVRDEQFF.

The chain carries TRBV9 and TRBJ1-2; D is unresolved. Germline CDR1 is SGDLS and CDR2 is YYNGEE. Trimming cost V 5 bases and J 2 bases, with 7 bases left between them. The CDR3 runs 12 residues. CDR3 in amino acids: CASRGTNYGYTF. CDR3 in DNA: TGTGCCAGCAGGGGCACAAACTATGGCTACACCTTC.

This chain connects TRBV12-3 or TRBV12-4 to TRBJ1-5, with a possible D match to TRBD1 (6 bases). Trimming took off 8 bases at V and 3 bases at J, with 8 bases between the two ends. This CDR3 region has 12 residues. As DNA, the CDR3 is TGTGCCAGCGGACAGCACAATCAGCCCCAGCATTTT. Protein: CASGQHNQPQHF.

The gene calls are TRBV11-2 and TRBJ2-5; D possibly corresponds to TRBD1 (6 bases). Looked up from germline, CDR1 is SGHAT and CDR2 is FQNNGV. The length of the CDR3 is 15 residues. V lost 6 bases and J lost 2, with 16 bases in between. CDR3 DNA sequence: TGTGCCAGCAGTCAAGGGGGTTGGAGGCAAGAGACCCAGTACTTC. Encoded protein: CASSQGGWRQETQYF.

The rearrangement uses TRBV28 and TRBJ1-2; 10 bases match TRBD1. V was clipped by 5 bases and J by 8 bases; unmatched bases: 11. The CDR3 is made up of 15 amino acids. Germline V CDR1 and CDR2: MDHEN, SYDVKM. Here the CDR3 reads CASSLSGQGVGGYTF. The CDR3 nucleotides are TGTGCCAGCAGTCTATCAGGACAGGGGGTTGGGGGCTACACCTTC.

This clone was counted a single time. The chain carries TRBV5-8 and TRBJ1-1, with D uncertain. Trimming pared 2 bases from V and 2 bases from J, leaving 10 bases between. Germline V gene data show CDR1 as SGHTS and CDR2 as YDEGEE. CDR3 length equals 14 residues. The chain's CDR3 is CASSLLPGNTEAFF. Written as DNA, the CDR3 is TGTGCCAGCAGCTTACTCCCAGGTAACACTGAAGCTTTCTTT.

The genes are TRBV6-5 and TRBJ2-6; D unclear. V gave up 2 bases and J gave up 0 bases, with 5 bases separating them. Germline loops: CDR1 MNHEY, CDR2 SVGAGI. The CDR3 contains 15 residues. The CDR3 coding sequence is TGTGCCAGCAGTTACGCTAACTCTGGGGCCAACGTCCTGACTTTC. Protein: CASSYANSGANVLTF.

The V call is TRBV19, the J call TRBJ2-1; D might be TRBD2 (6 bases). The CDR3 runs 17 residues. Trimming shortened V by 0 bases and J by 2 bases, and 14 bases separated the two germline ends. CDR1 is LNHDA, CDR2 SQIVND, per germline (reference sequence). The CDR3 bases are TGTGCCAGTAGTATAGATCGGTGGGGCGGGACCTACAATGAGCAGTTCTTC. Its translation: CASSIDRWGGTYNEQFF.